This paragraph reports one T cell receptor (beta chain). Its target is not known. CDR1 is MNHEY and CDR2 is SMNVEV in the germline V gene (reference sequence). V lost 6 bases, J lost 5 bases, and 9 bases stayed unmatched. The CDR3 has 15 amino acids. The data belong to a study of T cell clones after liver transplantation. In the study overall: TCRbeta sequencing after a pre-transplant mixed lymphocyte reaction identified graft-donor-reactive clones, later tracked in post-transplant blood. Apart from a few HCV-positive recipients, transplants were for non-autoimmune, non-viral reasons.

The method was immunoSEQ multiplex PCR; TCRdb's version includes in-frame clones alone and lacks a portion of them. This sample has over 50,000 clones, with approximately 87% found just once. Study-wide results and limits: Conclusions were preliminary, with small, heterogeneous patient groups.

The gene calls are TRBV27 and TRBJ2-2, with TRBD1 identical over 7 bases. The sequenced sample was CD8+ T cells from blood, obtained 12 months after liver transplant. This receptor was taken from a human patient who received a liver transplant. The T cells may come from the graft donor. The CDR3 DNA follows: TGTGCCAGCAGACCCGGGACAGAAGCAACCGGGGAGCTGTTTTTT. This encodes CASRPGTEATGELFF.